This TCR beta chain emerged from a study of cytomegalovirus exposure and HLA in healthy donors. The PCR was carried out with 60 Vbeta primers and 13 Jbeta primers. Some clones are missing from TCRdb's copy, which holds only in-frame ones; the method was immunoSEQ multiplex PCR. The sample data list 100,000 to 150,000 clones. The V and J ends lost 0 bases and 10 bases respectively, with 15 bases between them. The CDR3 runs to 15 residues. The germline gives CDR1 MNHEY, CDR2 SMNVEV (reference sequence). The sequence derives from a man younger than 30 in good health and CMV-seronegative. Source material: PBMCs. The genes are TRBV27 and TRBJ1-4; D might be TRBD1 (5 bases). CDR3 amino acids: CASSLSRGGDLKLFF. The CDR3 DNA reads TGTGCCAGCAGTTTATCGAGAGGAGGGGATTTAAAACTGTTTTTT.